Presented here are 30 T cell receptor beta chains from one specimen sequenced in a study of chemoradiotherapy in HPV16-positive cancers. Libraries were prepared by immunoSEQ multiplex PCR; TCRdb keeps only in-frame clonotypes and omits some of them. The sample contains some 32,000 clones, 80% to 90% of which appear only once. The sample consisted of blood, taken from a patient who underwent chemoradiotherapy. Receptors originate from a human donor with HPV-associated anogenital cancer.

V and J are TRBV19 and TRBJ1-6; D is uncertain. This CDR3 comprises 13 residues. The V gene lost 10 bases and the J gene lost 8 bases, with 15 bases spanning the gap. CDR1 is LNHDA, CDR2 SQIVND, per germline (reference sequence). CDR3: CATSYLGDSPLHF. The DNA for the CDR3 is TGTGCCACCTCTTATCTCGGGGATTCACCCCTCCACTTT.

The V call is TRBV27, the J call TRBJ2-7; D tentatively reads TRBD1 or TRBD2 (6 bases each). The CDR3 loop spans 15 amino acids. Germline V gives CDR1 MNHEY, CDR2 SMNVEV (reference sequence). The V end lost 3 bases, the J end lost 4 bases, and 16 bases lay between the germline ends. CDR3 sequence reads: CASSFGPGATYEQYF. Written as DNA, the CDR3 is TGTGCCAGCAGTTTCGGTCCGGGGGCCACGTACGAGCAGTACTTC.

This clone appeared once. The J gene is TRBJ1-1, the V gene TRBV11-3; D unresolved. The CDR3 length is 15 residues. Germline assignment: CDR1 SGHNT and CDR2 YENEEA. V was shortened by 5 bases and J by 3 bases, with 16 bases between the two germline ends. For the CDR3, the DNA is TGTGCCAGCAGCCCTAGCCCAAGTGGTTACACTGAAGCTTTCTTT. It codes for CASSPSPSGYTEAFF.

This chain uses TRBV6-5 with TRBJ2-7; D gene uncertain. Germline loops: CDR1 MNHEY, CDR2 SVGAGI. CDR3 size: 13 residues. V was shortened by 0 bases and J by 3 bases, with 6 bases between the two germline ends. The CDR3 nucleotides are TGTGCCAGCAGTTACTCTCTGTACTACGAGCAGTACTTC. This translates into CASSYSLYYEQYF.

This clone was counted a single time. The chain recombines TRBV6-1 with TRBJ1-3; 7 bases map to TRBD1. Germline lookup yields CDR1 MNHNS and CDR2 SASEGT. V gave up 3 bases and J gave up 4 bases; unmatched junction bases: 9. The CDR3 is 16 residues long. CDR3 sequence (DNA): TGTGCCAGCAGTGACCGCCCCACAGGGGACGGAAACACCATATATTTT. Encoded protein: CASSDRPTGDGNTIYF.

A single count supports this clone. The chain is built from TRBV2 and TRBJ1-4; TRBD1 might be the D (5 bases). V dropped 6 bases and J dropped 8 bases, with 19 bases sitting between them. This CDR3 has 15 residues. CDR1 SNHLY and CDR2 FYNNEI come from the germline V gene. CDR3 region: CASRLGGAEGEKLFF. The CDR3 DNA is TGTGCCAGCAGGCTTGGTGGGGCGGAAGGGGAAAAACTGTTTTTT.

This clone is a singleton in its sample. This chain joins TRBV7-6 and TRBJ2-2, with D uncertain. CDR1 and CDR2 from the germline V gene are SGHVS and FNYEAQ. V dropped 3 bases and J dropped 2 bases, with 10 bases sitting between them. The CDR3 loop spans 15 amino acids. CDR3 loop: CASSLGNGNTGELFF. For the CDR3, the DNA is TGTGCCAGCAGCTTGGGGAACGGAAACACCGGGGAGCTGTTTTTT.

A single count supports this clone. The gene calls are TRBV11-2 and TRBJ2-5; a weak D match, TRBD1 (6 bases). Germline assignment: CDR1 SGHAT and CDR2 FQNNGV. Deletions cut 3 bases from V and 1 base from J, with 12 bases between. The CDR3 sequence is 15 residues long. CDR3 protein: CASSLGAASQETQYF. CDR3 bases: TGTGCCAGCAGCTTGGGGGCCGCCAGCCAAGAGACCCAGTACTTC.

CDR3 sequence reads: CASSSLPNQPQHF. CDR3 nucleotide sequence: TGCGCCAGCAGCTCGCTCCCGAATCAGCCCCAGCATTTT. This chain links TRBV4-1 with TRBJ1-5; no clear D. Deletions cut 5 bases from V and 4 bases from J, with 9 bases between. CDR3 length equals 13 residues. The germline gives CDR1 MGHRA, CDR2 YSYEKL.

The chain carries TRBV27 and TRBJ2-7, with 7 bases matching TRBD2. J gave up 5 bases and V 8 bases, and 9 bases lay outside the gene matches. CDR1 is MNHEY, CDR2 SMNVEV, per germline (reference sequence). This CDR3 region has 13 residues. The CDR3 protein is CASGGRVSHEQYF. The CDR3 DNA sequence: TGTGCCAGCGGGGGGAGGGTTTCCCACGAGCAGTACTTC.

This clone was observed a handful of times. The chain couples TRBV4-2 to TRBJ2-3; D unclear. CDR1 LGHNA and CDR2 YNFKEQ come from the germline V gene. The ends were cut back, 0 bases at V and 3 bases at J, with 10 bases in the middle. This CDR3 region has 15 residues. In nucleotides, the CDR3 is TGTGCCAGCAGCCAAGATGGAGAACCTACAGATACGCAGTATTTT. Protein sequence: CASSQDGEPTDTQYF.

This chain uses TRBV23-1 with TRBJ2-3, with TRBD1 identical over 9 bases. TRBV23-1 falls under the ORF class, with uncertain function. After removal of 11 bases from V and 1 base from J, the junction contained 7 bases not matched to a gene. CDR3 length: 14 residues. CDR3 DNA sequence: TGCGCCGGGGGGGACAGGGTAGGCACAGATACGCAGTATTTT. It codes for CAGGDRVGTDTQYF.

The chain carries TRBV5-1 and TRBJ1-6; 7 nucleotides line up with TRBD1. Trimming took 7 bases from V and 6 from J; bases not matched to a gene: 10. CDR3 size: 15 residues. Germline V gene data show CDR1 as SGHRS and CDR2 as YFSETQ. The chain's CDR3 is CASALQTGSNSPLHF. The CDR3 DNA is TGCGCCAGCGCCCTTCAGACAGGGTCTAATTCACCCCTCCACTTT.

The gene calls are TRBV7-2 and TRBJ2-3; 7 positions match TRBD2. The CDR3 sequence is 16 residues long. V lost 5 bases, J lost 0 bases, and 8 bases stayed unmatched. Germline CDR1 is SGHTA and CDR2 is FQGNSA. Here the CDR3 reads CASSRGTISSTDTQYF. The CDR3, as DNA: TGTGCCAGCAGCCGCGGGACTATATCTAGCACAGATACGCAGTATTTT.

This chain connects TRBV7-2 to TRBJ1-1, with TRBD1 matching over 7 bases. The CDR3 consists of 16 residues. CDR1 and CDR2 from the germline V gene are SGHTA and FQGNSA. Losses at the gene ends were 3 bases for V and 1 base for J; bases not matched to a gene: 8. The CDR3 loop is CASSFGRDSWNTEAFF. CDR3 nucleotide sequence: TGTGCCAGCAGCTTCGGAAGGGACAGTTGGAACACTGAAGCTTTCTTT.

The rearrangement joins TRBV5-6 to TRBJ1-2; 7 bases align to TRBD1. The CDR3 loop spans 15 amino acids. The germline CDR1 and CDR2 sequences are SGHDT and YYEEEE. J was trimmed by 0 bases and V by 6 bases; bases with no gene match: 8. CDR3 nucleotide sequence: TGTGCCAGCACCCGGGGACAGATCGCTAACTATGGCTACACCTTC. Its translation is CASTRGQIANYGYTF.

V and J are TRBV6-4 and TRBJ2-2; D remains unclear. The germline CDR1 and CDR2 sequences are MRHNA and SNTAGT. The CDR3 covers 15 residues. V was clipped by 2 bases and J by 4 bases, with 11 bases between them. CDR3 DNA: TGTGCCAGCAGTGACGGTAGCCCGGGCACCGGGGAGCTGTTTTTT. Protein product: CASSDGSPGTGELFF.

The V and J genes are TRBV5-1 and TRBJ2-7; TRBD1 or TRBD2 may be the D gene (5 bases each). The CDR3 runs 14 residues. Germline CDR1 and CDR2: SGHRS and YFSETQ. Trimming stripped 4 bases from V and 3 bases from J, with 14 bases between. The CDR3 here is CASSLSGQDYEQYF. DNA for the CDR3: TGCGCCAGCAGCCTCTCGGGGCAGGACTACGAGCAGTACTTC. Supplemented by reference TRBV5-1 and TRBJ2-7, the full variable domain reads KAGVTQTPRYLIKTRGQQVTLSCSPISGHRSVSWYQQTPGQGLQFLFEYFSETQRNKGNFPGRFSGRQFSNSRSEMNVSTLELGDSALYLCASSLSGQDYEQYFGPGTRLTVT.

This clone has more than one count but fewer than ten. V gene TRBV6-6 combines with J gene TRBJ2-1, with TRBD1 matching 9 bases. The CDR3 loop spans 14 amino acids. Per germline, CDR1 MNHNY and CDR2 SVGAGI (reference sequence). V lost 8 bases to trimming and J lost 2 bases; unmatched junction nucleotides: 4. CDR3 in amino acids: CASGDRGAYNEQFF. The CDR3 DNA follows: TGTGCCAGCGGTGACAGGGGGGCCTACAATGAGCAGTTCTTC.

This sequence joins TRBV30 and TRBJ1-4; D remains unclear. The V end was cut by 0 bases, the J end by 7 bases, with 12 bases between. This CDR3 is 14 amino acids long. The V gene's germline CDR1 is GTSNPN and CDR2 SVGIG (reference sequence). CDR3 in DNA: TGTGCCTGGAGTGTACCACACCTCGGTGAAAAACTGTTTTTT. The encoded protein is CAWSVPHLGEKLFF.

The table lists this clone with a count of one. The rearrangement uses TRBV9 and TRBJ1-2, with a possible D match to TRBD1 (6 bases). CDR3 size: 13 residues. V dropped 4 bases and J dropped 6 bases, with 13 bases sitting between them. Germline V lookup: CDR1 SGDLS, CDR2 YYNGEE. The CDR3 DNA sequence: TGTGCCAGCAGCTCTCAAGGGGGTAATGGCTACACCTTC. Translated: CASSSQGGNGYTF.

V gene TRBV6-5 combines with J gene TRBJ2-7; 7 bases match TRBD1. Germline-derived CDR1 and CDR2 are MNHEY and SVGAGI. V lost 5 bases and J lost 6; bases outside the gene matches: 7. The CDR3 contains 13 residues. In DNA form, the CDR3 reads TGTGCCAGCAGTCTCGGGACAGCAAGCGAGCAGTACTTC. As protein: CASSLGTASEQYF.

This clone was seen a single time. The chain links TRBV6-4 to TRBJ1-1; D ambiguous. The germline CDR1 and CDR2 sequences are MRHNA and SNTAGT. This CDR3 has 13 amino acids. Trimming shortened V by 2 bases and J by 11 bases, and 15 bases separated the two germline ends. The CDR3 region has the DNA TGTGCCAGCAGTGACACGCCCGGGGTGAGGGCTTTCTTT. This gives the protein CASSDTPGVRAFF.

The chain carries TRBV30 and TRBJ2-7; 9 bases agree with TRBD2. Germline V gene data show CDR1 as GTSNPN and CDR2 as SVGIG (reference sequence). Trimming at V came to 0 bases and at J to 5 bases, leaving 8 bases not matched to a gene. The CDR3 length is 15 residues. The CDR3 sequence is CAWSVSGGVLNEQYF. The CDR3 nucleotides are TGTGCCTGGAGTGTTAGCGGGGGAGTCCTAAACGAGCAGTACTTC.

The chain recombines TRBV27 with TRBJ2-7, with D uncertain. This CDR3 comprises 13 residues. The V and J ends lost 5 bases and 3 bases respectively, with 11 bases between them. CDR1 MNHEY and CDR2 SMNVEV come from the germline V gene (reference sequence). The CDR3 coding sequence is TGTGCCAGCAGTGGCGGTCCAATCTACGAGCAGTACTTC. Its protein is CASSGGPIYEQYF.

The genes are TRBV30 and TRBJ1-1; possible D gene TRBD1, 5 bases. Germline assignment: CDR1 GTSNPN and CDR2 SVGIG (reference sequence). The length of the CDR3 is 11 residues. V was pared by 1 base and J by 10 bases, with 10 bases between. In DNA, the CDR3 is TGTGCCTGGAGTGGGGGGAACGGAGCTTTCTTT. This encodes CAWSGGNGAFF.

V and J are TRBV4-1 and TRBJ1-5, with TRBD1 as a possible D gene (6 bases). V lost 0 bases, J lost 4 bases, and 13 bases lay in between. Looked up from germline, CDR1 is MGHRA and CDR2 is YSYEKL. The CDR3 totals 16 residues. The CDR3 loop reads CASSQEGGGSNQPQHF. The CDR3 region has the DNA TGCGCCAGCAGCCAAGAAGGAGGGGGTTCGAATCAGCCCCAGCATTTT.

This sequence joins TRBV9 and TRBJ2-5; 9 bases fit TRBD2. Trimming at V came to 0 bases and at J to 5 bases, leaving 2 bases not matched to a gene. Germline CDR1 reads SGDLS; CDR2 reads YYNGEE. The CDR3 totals 14 residues. The CDR3: CASSVGGRAETQYF. The DNA of the CDR3 is TGTGCCAGCAGCGTAGGCGGGAGGGCCGAGACCCAGTACTTC.

This clone has just one count. The rearrangement joins TRBV30 to TRBJ1-4; D is unclear. This CDR3 comprises 13 residues. Germline V gene sequence: CDR1 GTSNPN, CDR2 SVGIG (reference sequence). V shed 2 bases and J shed 5 bases, with 9 bases lying between them. Written as DNA, the CDR3 is TGTGCCTGGAGTACAAGAGGGAATGAAAAACTGTTTTTT. Encoded protein: CAWSTRGNEKLFF.

The rearrangement joins TRBV7-2 to TRBJ2-7; tentative D call: TRBD2 (7 bases). V gave up 2 bases and J gave up 3 bases, with 20 bases separating them. Per germline, CDR1 SGHTA and CDR2 FQGNSA. The CDR3 has 17 residues. CDR3 sequence (DNA): TGTGCCAGCAGCTTATATGGCGGGGGCCCCTCGCTCTACGAGCAGTACTTC. This sequence encodes CASSLYGGGPSLYEQYF.